Listed here is a single TCR beta chain. Its specificity is not known. Negatively enriched CD4+ T cells were divided by CD45RA into naive and memory. The sample originates from a study of shared clonotypes between healthy human individuals. Generated by immunoSEQ multiplex PCR, the TCRdb table keeps only in-frame clones and is missing some. This sample has about 980,000 clones, with 60% to 85% found just once. Findings of the study overall: Represented genetic and exposure-history diversity was restricted by having few donors. Relative to their counterparts shared across all four donors, non-shared clonotypes exhibited diminished generation probabilities.

The CDR3 length is 17 residues. Looked up from germline, CDR1 is SGDLS and CDR2 is YYNGEE. Trimming took 0 bases from V and 9 from J; bases not matched to a gene: 10. The sequenced sample consisted of memory CD4+ T cells sorted from blood. This sample's subset: CD45RA-negative fraction. The TCR sequence derives from a man aged 18 to 30 in good health. V is TRBV9 and J is TRBJ2-1, with 12 nucleotides matching TRBD2. DNA of the CDR3: TGTGCCAGCAGCGTAGGAAGTTGGCTAGCGGGAGGGTCTGAGCAGTTCTTC. It encodes CASSVGSWLAGGSEQFF.